A selection of T cell receptor beta chains follows, all from one sample in a study of T-cell reconstitution after alpha-beta-depleted transplantation in children. TCRdb re-analysed the PCR reads in MiXCR, keeping a single row per CDR3 protein. This sample yields 200,000 to 250,000 distinct CDR3 sequences, of which roughly 7.1% are seen a single time; 5.5% belongs to the top ten. The sequencing here drew on PBMCs, taken before TCRalphabeta/CD19-depleted stem cell transplant. These receptors all stem from a boy aged 2 to 9 with acute lymphoblastic leukemia, due to receive a stem cell transplant. Both conserved end residues are part of each CDR3. A D gene is named only where the DNA matches it firmly. Clone size appears in some rows only: once, few, many, or a class for an expanded clone.

D	V	size	J	CDR3	DNA
NA	TRBV27	few	TRBJ1-1	CASSPPPGAFTEAFF	TGTGCCAGCAGTCCCCCGCCAGGGGCTTTCACTGAAGCTTTCTTT
TRBD1	TRBV12-3/TRBV12-4	few	TRBJ1-2	CASSPIEQGVPYGYTF	TGTGCCAGCAGCCCGATAGAACAGGGGGTTCCCTATGGCTACACCTTC
NA	TRBV5-4	many	TRBJ2-3	CASSYMGRTSTDTQYF	TGTGCCAGCAGCTACATGGGGAGGACTAGCACAGATACGCAGTATTTT
NA	TRBV28	NA	TRBJ1-5	CASSLRRGANQPQHF	TGTGCCAGCAGTTTAAGACGGGGGGCCAATCAGCCCCAGCATTTT
NA	TRBV27	many	TRBJ1-5	CASSLTGGHVNQPQHF	TGTGCCAGCAGTCTTACAGGAGGCCACGTCAATCAGCCCCAGCATTTT
NA	TRBV4-2	few	TRBJ1-5	CASSQEWDSNQPQHF	TGTGCCAGCAGCCAAGAATGGGATAGCAATCAGCCCCAGCATTTT
NA	TRBV12-3/TRBV12-4	many	TRBJ2-7	CASSLFLGGSSYEQYF	TGTGCCAGCAGTTTATTTCTCGGGGGAAGCTCCTACGAGCAGTACTTC
NA	TRBV2	few	TRBJ1-1	CASSDGGAFLENTEAFF	TGTGCCAGCAGTGACGGGGGGGCCTTTCTTGAGAACACTGAAGCTTTCTTT
NA	TRBV29-1	few	TRBJ2-5	CSVEGRLLQETQYF	TGCAGCGTTGAAGGTCGACTTCTACAAGAGACCCAGTACTTC
NA	TRBV2	many	TRBJ2-1	CASSELLGNSYNEQFF	TGTGCCAGCAGTGAATTGTTAGGTAACTCCTACAATGAGCAGTTCTTC
TRBD1	TRBV20-1	many	TRBJ2-7	CSASLATGGTYEQYF	TGCAGTGCTAGCCTTGCGACAGGGGGCACTTACGAGCAGTACTTC
TRBD1	TRBV7-3	NA	TRBJ2-7	CASSLGSGQGAGEQYF	TGTGCCAGCAGCTTGGGGTCAGGACAGGGGGCTGGGGAGCAGTACTTC
NA	TRBV15	NA	TRBJ2-1	CATSSYNSEDEQFF	TGTGCCACCAGCAGCTACAACTCGGAGGATGAGCAGTTCTTC
NA	TRBV10-2	many	TRBJ2-1	CASVGWTDSYNEQFF	TGCGCCAGCGTAGGGTGGACGGACTCCTACAATGAGCAGTTCTTC
NA	TRBV20-1	many	TRBJ1-4	CSARPSYGRELFF	TGCAGTGCTAGACCCTCATACGGCCGGGAACTGTTTTTT
TRBD2	TRBV3-1	many	TRBJ2-1	CASSQALAGGYNEQFF	TGTGCCAGCAGCCAAGCACTAGCGGGGGGGTACAATGAGCAGTTCTTC
NA	TRBV7-9	few	TRBJ2-5	CASSLRPQYQETQYF	TGTGCCAGCAGCTTACGACCCCAGTACCAAGAGACCCAGTACTTC
NA	TRBV9	NA	TRBJ1-1	CASGKGDTNTEAFF	TGTGCCAGCGGTAAAGGGGACACGAACACTGAAGCTTTCTTT
TRBD1	TRBV5-6	many	TRBJ2-5	CASSITDRARETQYF	TGTGCCAGCAGCATAACGGACAGGGCCAGAGAGACCCAGTACTTC
NA	TRBV28	NA	TRBJ1-4	CASSFYLGGANEKLFF	TGTGCCAGCAGTTTTTATTTGGGGGGCGCAAATGAAAAACTGTTTTTT
TRBD1	TRBV7-2	many	TRBJ2-1	CASSSNLPTYRGPPNEQFF	TGTGCCAGCAGCTCCAATCTCCCCACCTACAGGGGCCCTCCCAATGAGCAGTTCTTC
NA	TRBV29-1	many	TRBJ1-5	CSVGGPRFLQPQHF	TGCAGCGTTGGCGGTCCAAGGTTCCTTCAGCCCCAGCATTTT
TRBD2	TRBV5-1	many	TRBJ2-1	CASSLTSGNPYNEQFF	TGCGCCAGCAGCTTGACTAGCGGGAACCCTTACAATGAGCAGTTCTTC
TRBD2	TRBV7-2	many	TRBJ2-3	CASSSSPGLAPADTQYF	TGTGCCAGCAGCTCATCCCCGGGACTAGCGCCGGCAGATACGCAGTATTTT
TRBD1	TRBV5-1	many	TRBJ1-6	CASSPDVRDRNSPLHF	TGCGCCAGCAGCCCAGACGTCCGGGACAGGAATTCACCCCTCCACTTT
NA	TRBV12-3/TRBV12-4	many	TRBJ1-1	CASSSTGYTEAFF	TGTGCCAGCAGTTCCACAGGCTACACTGAAGCTTTCTTT
NA	TRBV7-3	NA	TRBJ2-3	CASSLTANTQYF	TGTGCCAGCAGCCTAACAGCAAATACGCAGTATTTT
TRBD2	TRBV20-1	many	TRBJ2-1	CSAPGLAATYNEQFF	TGCAGTGCTCCAGGACTAGCTGCTACCTACAATGAGCAGTTCTTC
NA	TRBV6-5	many	TRBJ2-1	CASSYFSSYNEQFF	TGTGCCAGCAGTTACTTCTCTTCATACAATGAGCAGTTCTTC
NA	TRBV9	many	TRBJ2-7	CASSVDPSLEQYF	TGTGCCAGCAGCGTAGATCCCTCCCTCGAGCAGTACTTC
NA	TRBV11-2	many	TRBJ2-7	CASSLGSGFVSYEQYF	TGTGCCAGCAGCTTAGGGAGTGGATTCGTCTCCTACGAGCAGTACTTC
NA	TRBV27	NA	TRBJ2-5	CASSYRGRGETQYF	TGTGCCAGCAGTTACCGGGGGCGAGGGGAGACCCAGTACTTC
NA	TRBV20-1	NA	TRBJ2-3	CCASRPGAWDTDTQYF	TGCTGTGCTAGCCGGCCGGGGGCTTGGGACACAGATACGCAGTATTTT
TRBD1	TRBV2	once	TRBJ2-3	CASRSGQVPTDTQYF	TGTGCCAGCAGATCGGGACAGGTCCCCACAGATACGCAGTATTTT
TRBD1	TRBV30	NA	TRBJ1-3	CASIQQGVATIYF	TGTGCCTCGATCCAACAGGGGGTGGCCACCATATATTTT
TRBD2	TRBV7-8	few	TRBJ2-1	CASSLAGSRQFF	TGTGCCAGCAGTCTAGCGGGCTCGCGGCAGTTCTTC
NA	TRBV2	NA	TRBJ1-5	CASSEWFGGNQPQHF	TGTGCCAGCAGTGAATGGTTTGGGGGCAATCAGCCCCAGCATTTT
TRBD1	TRBV20-1	many	TRBJ2-5	CSASPGTGGGGQETQYF	TGCAGTGCTAGTCCTGGGACAGGGGGAGGGGGTCAAGAGACCCAGTACTTC
NA	TRBV28	NA	TRBJ2-3	CASNGSGLGADTQYF	TGTGCCAGCAACGGAAGCGGACTGGGGGCAGATACGCAGTATTTT
NA	TRBV21-1	few	TRBJ2-7	CASSQEEWIYEQYF	TGTGCCAGCAGCCAAGAGGAATGGATCTACGAGCAGTACTTC
NA	TRBV7-9	few	TRBJ1-5	CASSLEPGGSDNQPQHF	TGTGCCAGCAGCTTAGAGCCGGGGGGTTCTGACAATCAGCCCCAGCATTTT
NA	TRBV29-1	many	TRBJ2-7	CSVVVGTYEQYF	TGCAGCGTTGTAGTGGGAACCTACGAGCAGTACTTC
NA	TRBV2	few	TRBJ1-6	CASTRSGTNNSPLHF	TGTGCCAGCACCAGGAGTGGGACGAATAATTCACCCCTCCACTTT
TRBD1	TRBV7-2	many	TRBJ2-7	CASSFRTGTDYEQYF	TGTGCCAGCAGCTTCCGGACAGGGACCGACTACGAGCAGTACTTC
NA	TRBV4-1	many	TRBJ2-6	CASSSTHRVGANVLTF	TGCGCCAGCAGCTCTACTCACAGGGTTGGGGCCAACGTCCTGACTTTC
NA	TRBV19	NA	TRBJ2-2	CASRDMGQNTGELFF	TGTGCCAGTCGCGATATGGGGCAAAACACCGGGGAGCTGTTTTTT
NA	TRBV6-2/TRBV6-3	many	TRBJ2-7	CASSPLAEQYF	TGTGCCAGCAGTCCCCTCGCCGAGCAGTACTTC
NA	TRBV11-2	many	TRBJ2-3	CASSRLGTDTQYF	TGTGCCAGCAGCCGACTAGGGACAGATACGCAGTATTTT
NA	TRBV6-5	many	TRBJ2-7	CASSYSSGEQYF	TGTGCCAGCAGTTACTCGTCAGGAGAGCAGTACTTC
TRBD1	TRBV11-2	few	TRBJ2-5	CASSFQGARSQETQYF	TGTGCCAGCAGCTTCCAGGGGGCTAGGTCCCAAGAGACCCAGTACTTC